This note documents a single TCR beta chain sequence. What it recognizes is unknown. cDNA synthesis used the whole RNA isolate, giving expressed TCRB sequences. This table comes from immunoSEQ multiplex PCR, and its TCRdb copy is limited to in-frame clones, with some not included. This table holds around 250,000 clones, about 25% found once. CDR1 and CDR2 from the germline V gene are SGHTA and FQGNSA. Trimming removed 5 bases at V and 0 bases at J, with 14 bases between. This CDR3 has 15 amino acids. Donors contributed one heparinised blood draw apiece, averaging about 120 mL. This sample stems from a study of beta chain features in type 1 diabetes. About the study: The number of sorted cells examined across all samples was under 130,000,000. Study results and caveats: Patients and controls would share equally any PCR tilt toward shorter templates. In type 1 diabetes patients, VDJ junctions had fewer insertions; deletions at these junctions were more frequent.

This clonotype was sampled from a man aged 25-40 years in good health. This chain links TRBV7-2 with TRBJ2-7; D possibly corresponds to TRBD1 (5 bases). The sample consisted of central memory CD4+ T cells from blood. The CDR3 DNA sequence: TGTGCCAGCAGCAAATCCAGGGATTCCTCCTACGAGCAGTACTTC. It translates to CASSKSRDSSYEQYF. The entire variable domain, with the rest obtained from reference TRBV7-2 and TRBJ2-7, is as follows: GAGVSQSPSNKVTEKGKDVELRCDPISGHTALYWYRQSLGQGLEFLIYFQGNSAPDKSGLPSDRFSAERTGGSVSTLTIQRTQQEDSAVYLCASSKSRDSSYEQYFGPGTRLTVT.